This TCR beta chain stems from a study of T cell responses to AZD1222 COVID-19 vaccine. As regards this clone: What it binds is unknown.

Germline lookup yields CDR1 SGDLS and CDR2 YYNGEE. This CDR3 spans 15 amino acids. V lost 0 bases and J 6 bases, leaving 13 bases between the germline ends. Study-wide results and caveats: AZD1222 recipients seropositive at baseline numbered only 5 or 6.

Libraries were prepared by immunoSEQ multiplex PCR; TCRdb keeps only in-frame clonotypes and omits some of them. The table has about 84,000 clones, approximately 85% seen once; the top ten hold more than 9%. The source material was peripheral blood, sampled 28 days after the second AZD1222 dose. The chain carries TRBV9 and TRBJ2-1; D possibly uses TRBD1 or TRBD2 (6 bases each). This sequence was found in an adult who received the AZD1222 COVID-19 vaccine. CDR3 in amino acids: CASSVAKGGPNEQFF. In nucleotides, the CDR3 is TGTGCCAGCAGCGTAGCTAAGGGGGGCCCCAATGAGCAGTTCTTC.